These 5 T cell receptor beta chains share one sample of origin, sequenced in a study of cytomegalovirus exposure and HLA in healthy donors. Profiling relied on immunoSEQ multiplex PCR, and the TCRdb table lists in-frame clones only, not all of them. The sample holds 120,000 to 150,000 clones; about 83% are singletons and the top ten take under 1.5%. Sequencing was done on a sample of PBMCs. Receptors were obtained from a woman aged 30 to 39 in good health and CMV-seronegative.

The V gene is TRBV18, the J gene TRBJ2-3; D gene ambiguous. Germline CDR1 reads KGHSH; CDR2 reads LQKENI. Trimming removed 0 bases from V and 4 bases from J, with 5 bases in between. The CDR3 is 13 amino acids. The CDR3 protein is CASSPPSSDTQYF. Here the CDR3 DNA reads TGTGCCAGCTCACCACCGAGTTCAGATACGCAGTATTTT.

A note on this clone: The same CDR3 can be traced to other DNA sequences in this sample. This rearrangement joins TRBV18 to TRBJ1-1, with 9 nucleotides matching TRBD1. The CDR3 is made up of 14 amino acids. V lost 3 bases, J lost 1 base, and 0 bases stayed unmatched. Germline-derived CDR1 and CDR2 are KGHSH and LQKENI. The CDR3 protein is CASSPGQGNTEAFF. The CDR3 DNA follows: TGTGCCAGCTCACCGGGACAGGGGAACACTGAAGCTTTCTTT.

The rearrangement joins TRBV5-1 to TRBJ2-2, with D possibly being TRBD2 (5 bases). This CDR3 is built from 12 residues. Germline loops: CDR1 SGHRS, CDR2 YFSETQ. The V end was cut by 6 bases, the J end by 6 bases, with 9 bases between. CDR3 loop: CASTYGAGELFF. As DNA, the CDR3 is TGCGCCAGCACCTACGGGGCCGGGGAGCTGTTTTTT.

The genes are TRBV2 and TRBJ1-1; 10 bases map to TRBD1. CDR1 SNHLY and CDR2 FYNNEI come from the germline V gene. This CDR3 has 13 residues. With V trimmed by 7 bases and J by 7 bases, 6 bases remained unmatched. The CDR3 DNA is TGTGCCAGCATTTCGACAGGGGGCATTGAAGCTTTCTTT. It is translated as CASISTGGIEAFF.

The chain employs TRBV5-4 and TRBJ2-7, with a possible D match to TRBD2 (5 bases). Germline CDR1 and CDR2: SGHNT and YYREEE (reference sequence). Deletions cut 1 base from V and 5 bases from J, with 10 bases between. This CDR3 is 13 amino acids long. DNA for the CDR3: TGTGCCAGCAGCTTGTTCGGGGTCCACGAGCAGTACTTC. It codes for CASSLFGVHEQYF.